These T cell receptor beta chains were read from a single sample in a study of blood T cell repertoires in COVID-19. Sequencing used immunoSEQ multiplex PCR; TCRdb keeps in-frame clones, though not all of them. The sample has about 200,000 clones, more than 65% seen once; the top ten hold roughly 13%. The sample was peripheral blood. Receptors originate from a human donor in a cohort sampled during active COVID-19. Each CDR3 is given with its conserved first and last residue. D genes are given only for firm matches. Rows may omit the clone size; those that give it use once, few, many or a size class.

J gene | clone size | V gene | D gene | CDR3 length | CDR3 protein | CDR3 DNA
TRBJ2-1 | . | TRBV5-1 | TRBD2 | 15 | CASSRSGATYNEQFF | TGCGCCAGCAGCCGTAGCGGGGCGACCTACAATGAGCAGTTCTTC
TRBJ2-2 | . | TRBV2 | TRBD2 | 16 | CASRIRTSGQRGELFF | TGTGCCAGCAGGATAAGGACTAGCGGACAAAGGGGGGAGCTGTTTTTT
TRBJ1-1 | . | TRBV30 | . | 17 | CAWTWAGPHLISTEAFF | TGTGCCTGGACGTGGGCGGGCCCACACTTAATTAGCACTGAAGCTTTCTTT
TRBJ1-2 | . | TRBV29-1 | TRBD1 | 15 | CSARPGQGINYGYTF | TGCAGCGCCCGTCCGGGACAGGGCATCAACTATGGCTACACCTTC
TRBJ2-1 | few | TRBV9 | TRBD2 | 17 | CASSVEELAGVRNEQFF | TGTGCCAGCAGCGTAGAGGAGTTAGCGGGAGTACGCAATGAGCAGTTCTTC
TRBJ1-3 | . | TRBV9 | . | 13 | CASSGTSGNTIYF | TGTGCCAGCAGCGGTACTTCGGGAAACACCATATATTTT
TRBJ2-3 | . | TRBV7-2 | TRBD1 | 14 | CASSPDRGADTQYF | TGTGCCAGCAGCCCGGACAGGGGGGCAGATACGCAGTATTTT
TRBJ2-1 | . | TRBV5-1 | TRBD1 | 15 | CASSPQGASYNEQFF | TGCGCCAGCAGCCCACAGGGGGCTTCCTACAATGAGCAGTTCTTC
TRBJ2-3 | . | TRBV19 | TRBD1 | 15 | CASSTPGQGTDTQYF | TGTGCCAGTAGTACTCCGGGACAGGGTACAGATACGCAGTATTTT
TRBJ2-7 | . | TRBV18 | . | 14 | CASSPLAESYEQYF | TGTGCCAGCTCACCACTAGCCGAGTCCTACGAGCAGTACTTC
TRBJ2-2 | . | TRBV19 | TRBD1 | 17 | CASSILGQGRSAGELFF | TGTGCCAGTAGTATCCTGGGACAGGGCCGTTCGGCCGGGGAGCTGTTTTTT
TRBJ2-5 | . | TRBV2 | TRBD2 | 15 | CASSGIAGRGETQYF | TGTGCCAGCAGTGGGATAGCGGGGCGGGGGGAGACCCAGTACTTC
TRBJ2-7 | . | TRBV12-3/TRBV12-4 | TRBD1 | 13 | CASSGTGVHEQYF | TGTGCCAGCTCAGGGACAGGGGTGCACGAGCAGTACTTC
TRBJ2-7 | few | TRBV5-4 | . | 15 | CASSLGGDSSYEQYF | TGTGCCAGCAGCTTGGGCGGGGACAGCTCCTACGAGCAGTACTTC
TRBJ2-7 | . | TRBV6-5 | . | 15 | CASSNQGGGRYEQYF | TGTGCCAGCAGTAACCAAGGGGGAGGGAGATACGAGCAGTACTTC
TRBJ2-3 | once | TRBV7-2 | . | 15 | CASSLLPLLTDTQYF | TGTGCCAGCAGCTTACTTCCCCTTCTCACAGATACGCAGTATTTT
TRBJ1-1 | few | TRBV30 | . | 13 | CAWKQPGYTEAFF | TGTGCCTGGAAACAGCCTGGGTACACTGAAGCTTTCTTT
TRBJ2-2 | . | TRBV4-1 | TRBD1 | 15 | CASSHDRGRTGELFF | TGCGCCAGCAGCCATGACAGGGGGCGGACCGGGGAGCTGTTTTTT
TRBJ1-5 | few | TRBV11-2 | . | 14 | CASSLVGDNQPQHF | TGTGCCAGCAGCTTAGTAGGAGACAATCAGCCCCAGCATTTT
TRBJ2-1 | . | TRBV10-1 | TRBD2 | 13 | CASSPQMTSKQFF | TGCGCCAGCAGCCCGCAAATGACTAGCAAGCAGTTCTTC
TRBJ1-5 | . | TRBV6-1 | . | 15 | CASSENRQQNQPQHF | TGTGCCAGCAGTGAAAACAGACAGCAGAATCAGCCCCAGCATTTT
TRBJ2-5 | . | TRBV18 | TRBD1 | 13 | CASSPVQGETQYF | TGTGCCAGCTCACCAGTACAGGGGGAGACCCAGTACTTC
TRBJ2-7 | . | TRBV7-9 | . | 13 | CASSFGEVYEQYF | TGTGCCAGCAGCTTCGGGGAAGTCTACGAGCAGTACTTC
TRBJ1-5 | . | TRBV4-1 | . | 14 | CASSQGQGHQPQHF | TGCGCCAGCAGCCAAGGGCAGGGCCATCAGCCCCAGCATTTT
TRBJ1-3 | . | TRBV9 | . | 14 | CASSVAGSGNTIYF | TGTGCCAGCAGCGTAGCGGGATCTGGAAACACCATATATTTT
TRBJ1-2 | . | TRBV5-6 | TRBD1 | 15 | CASSPPTGTDYGYTF | TGTGCCAGCAGCCCACCGACAGGGACGGACTATGGCTACACCTTC
TRBJ1-5 | once | TRBV6-1 | TRBD1 | 17 | CASSVLDRGGSNQPQHF | TGTGCCAGCAGTGTCCTTGACAGGGGGGGGAGCAATCAGCCCCAGCATTTT
TRBJ2-3 | . | TRBV28 | . | 17 | CASSSTRRGTITDTQYF | TGTGCCAGCAGTTCCACACGACGGGGAACGATCACAGATACGCAGTATTTT
TRBJ2-7 | . | TRBV7-8 | TRBD2 | 14 | CASSEPGLIYEQYF | TGTGCCAGCAGCGAGCCGGGACTAATCTACGAGCAGTACTTC
TRBJ2-1 | . | TRBV4-1 | TRBD2 | 17 | CASSSLLGREDVREQFF | TGCGCCAGCAGCTCGCTTCTTGGGCGGGAGGATGTCCGTGAGCAGTTCTTC
TRBJ2-2 | few | TRBV5-4 | . | 14 | CASSLPVNTGELFF | TGTGCCAGCAGCTTGCCTGTTAACACCGGGGAGCTGTTTTTT
TRBJ2-7 | . | TRBV2 | TRBD2 | 14 | CASVGGTSSYEQYF | TGTGCCAGCGTGGGCGGGACTAGTTCCTACGAGCAGTACTTC
TRBJ2-7 | . | TRBV14 | TRBD1 | 14 | CASSRTGGNYEQYF | TGTGCCAGCAGCCGGACAGGGGGCAACTACGAGCAGTACTTC
TRBJ1-2 | . | TRBV2 | . | 14 | CASRRDSANYGYTF | TGTGCCAGCCGCCGGGACTCAGCTAACTATGGCTACACCTTC
TRBJ2-7 | once | TRBV7-9 | . | 12 | CASSSKAHEQYF | TGTGCCAGCAGCTCGAAAGCCCACGAGCAGTACTTC
TRBJ1-1 | . | TRBV29-1 | . | 13 | CSAMDIPGTEAFF | TGCAGCGCTATGGACATTCCGGGCACTGAAGCTTTCTTT
TRBJ1-1 | . | TRBV18 | TRBD1 | 13 | CASSSGQGAVAFF | TGTGCCAGCTCATCGGGACAGGGGGCTGTAGCTTTCTTT
TRBJ2-1 | . | TRBV5-6 | . | 15 | CASSRTATSYNEQFF | TGTGCCAGCAGCAGGACAGCCACTTCCTACAATGAGCAGTTCTTC
TRBJ1-1 | . | TRBV3-1/TRBV3-2 | TRBD1 | 14 | CASSTRQGRARAFF | TGTGCCAGCAGCACACGACAGGGGCGCGCGAGGGCTTTCTTT
TRBJ2-1 | . | TRBV11-2 | TRBD2 | 13 | CASSLGLAGEQFF | TGTGCCAGCAGCCTAGGACTAGCGGGGGAGCAGTTCTTC
TRBJ2-7 | . | TRBV19 | TRBD1 | 15 | CASSRGTGGGYEQYF | TGTGCCAGTAGTAGGGGGACAGGGGGCGGTTACGAGCAGTACTTC
TRBJ2-3 | . | TRBV24-1 | TRBD1 | 14 | CATATGDLTDTQYF | TGTGCCACCGCGACAGGGGACCTCACAGATACGCAGTATTTT